This TCR beta chain derives from a study of T cells after yellow fever vaccination. Study at large: It was SMART-Seq v4 Ultra Low Input that prepared the fractions with low cell numbers. Broader study findings: Only a small proportion of the clonotypes turned up in both the CD4 and the CD8 compartments, likely arising from convergent recombination. In post-booster samples, most primary-vaccination clones reappeared (roughly 96% CD4, roughly 89% CD8).

V lost 4 bases to trimming and J lost 1 base, with 13 bases between them. Germline V gene data show CDR1 as LNHDA and CDR2 as SQIVND (reference sequence). The CDR3 length is 15 residues. There are a few counts of this clonotype. Its target is not known. Synthesis of TCR cDNA relied on 5'RACE template switching, which attached a universal primer site and UMIs. MiXCR was run by TCRdb on the 5' RACE reads, yielding one entry per CDR3 protein. The sample yields fewer than 350,000 distinct CDR3 sequences, approximately 9% seen once. The TCR originated in a man between 18 and 35 years old who received the YFV17D yellow fever vaccine. The sequenced sample was PBMCs, obtained on the day of the first yellow fever vaccination. This chain links TRBV19 with TRBJ1-1; no clear D. The CDR3 region is CASSRADESNTEAFF. The CDR3 DNA is TGTGCCAGTAGTAGGGCAGACGAATCGAACACTGAAGCTTTCTTT.